These T cell receptor beta chains were read from a single sample in a study of shared clonotypes between healthy human individuals. The assay was immunoSEQ multiplex PCR, and TCRdb's table has in-frame clones only and misses some. The table lists some 2.1 million clones, 85% to 95% of them singletons. The source material was naive CD4+ T cells sorted from blood. The receptors derive from a man aged 18 to 29 in good health. Each CDR3 is given with its conserved first and last residue. The D gene is left open where the match is weak. A row's size may be missing; if present it is once, few, many or a size class.

v_call	d_call	clone_size	j_call	cdr3_nt	cdr3_aa
TRBV25-1	-	-	TRBJ1-5	TGTGCCAGCAGTGTCGGGGGGGGCCGGCAGCCCCAGCATTTT	CASSVGGGRQPQHF
TRBV18	TRBD2	-	TRBJ2-1	TGTGCCAGCTCACCATTGGGGGGGGACTACAATGAGCAGTTCTTC	CASSPLGGDYNEQFF
TRBV6-6	-	-	TRBJ2-7	TGTGCCAGCAGTTACCGAAGCGGAACTTACGAGCAGTACTTC	CASSYRSGTYEQYF
TRBV30	TRBD2	-	TRBJ2-3	TGTGCCCTGACGGGGAGCGGGAGCGGTTCCACAGATACGCAGTATTTT	CALTGSGSGSTDTQYF
TRBV6-6	-	-	TRBJ2-7	TGTGCCACCCTGGGAAGCGTCCCCTACGAGCAGTACTTC	CATLGSVPYEQYF
TRBV14	-	-	TRBJ2-2	TGTGCCAGCAGCCAAACGTATGCCGGGGAGCTGTTTTTT	CASSQTYAGELFF
TRBV6-5	TRBD1	-	TRBJ1-2	TGTGCCAGCAGTTCCAGGGGGTCTCCCTTAGGGTATGGCTACACCTTC	CASSSRGSPLGYGYTF
TRBV5-1	-	-	TRBJ1-4	TGCGCCAGCAGTGGAGGGACGGCGGAATTTGAAAAACTGTTTTTT	CASSGGTAEFEKLFF
TRBV28	TRBD1	-	TRBJ2-7	TGTGCCAGCAGTCCTTCAGGGACAGGGATCTACGAGCAGTACTTC	CASSPSGTGIYEQYF
TRBV6-5	TRBD2	-	TRBJ2-2	TGTGCCAGCAGGCCCGGGACTAGCGACACCGGGGAGCTGTTTTTT	CASRPGTSDTGELFF
TRBV5-4	-	-	TRBJ1-3	TGTGCCAGCAGCTTGGGAGGGGATGGAAACACCATATATTTT	CASSLGGDGNTIYF
TRBV23-1	-	-	TRBJ2-7	TGCGCCAGCACCTCCAGGAGGCAGTACTTC	CASTSRRQYF
TRBV19	-	-	TRBJ2-2	TGTGCCAGTAGACCTCAGGGGATGACCGGGGAGCTGTTTTTT	CASRPQGMTGELFF
TRBV5-1	-	-	TRBJ1-1	TGCGCCAGCGAGGAGGGAGCGACACGGAACACTGAAGCTTTCTTT	CASEEGATRNTEAFF
TRBV30	TRBD1	-	TRBJ2-1	TGTGCCTGGGACAGGGGCTCCTACAATGAGCAGTTCTTC	CAWDRGSYNEQFF
TRBV10-3	-	once	TRBJ2-2	TGTGCCATCAGTCCCAGGGCCGTAATATCCGGGGAGCTGTTTTTT	CAISPRAVISGELFF
TRBV14	-	-	TRBJ2-3	TGTGCCAGCAGCCAATTAGCTGGGGGAGATACGCAGTATTTT	CASSQLAGGDTQYF
TRBV28	-	-	TRBJ1-6	TGTGCCAGCAGCTTCCAAACAGGGCGGTCGGAAAATAATTCACCCCTCCACTTT	CASSFQTGRSENNSPLHF
TRBV5-1	TRBD1	-	TRBJ2-7	TGCGCCAGCACGGGGCAGGGGGCAGGTGAGCAGTACTTC	CASTGQGAGEQYF
TRBV6-4	-	-	TRBJ1-6	TGTGCCAGCAGTGCCCAGGGTAATTCACCCCTCCACTTT	CASSAQGNSPLHF
TRBV5-1	TRBD1	-	TRBJ2-1	TGCGCCAGCAGCTCTGGGGGACAGTACAATGAGCAGTTCTTC	CASSSGGQYNEQFF
TRBV5-1	-	-	TRBJ1-2	TGCGCCAGCAGCCCAGGTACAGGGCATGGCTACACCTTC	CASSPGTGHGYTF
TRBV7-9	-	-	TRBJ2-7	TGTGCCAGCAGCTTATGGGAGGAAGCCTACGAGCAGTACTTC	CASSLWEEAYEQYF
TRBV10-3	TRBD1	-	TRBJ2-5	TGTGCCACTGGGACAGGGGAAGAGACCCAGTACTTC	CATGTGEETQYF
TRBV5-1	TRBD1	-	TRBJ2-3	TGCGCCAGCAGCACAGACAGGGCCAGGGGAGATACGCAGTATTTT	CASSTDRARGDTQYF
TRBV2	-	-	TRBJ2-5	TGTGCCAGCAGGCCGGGACGGCTAAGAGAGACCCAGTACTTC	CASRPGRLRETQYF
TRBV29-1	-	once	TRBJ2-5	TGCAGCGTGGGATACAGGGTCCGGGGCGAGACCCAGTACTTC	CSVGYRVRGETQYF
TRBV20-1	-	once	TRBJ1-2	TGCAGTGCTAGGGCTGGTTATGGCTACACCTTC	CSARAGYGYTF
TRBV18	TRBD1	once	TRBJ1-4	TGTGCCAGCTCACAGACAGGGCCATCGGGAAATGAAAAACTGTTTTTT	CASSQTGPSGNEKLFF
TRBV2	-	-	TRBJ2-2	TGTGCCAGCACCCGTGACACAACGAACACCGGGGAGCTGTTTTTT	CASTRDTTNTGELFF
TRBV6-1	-	-	TRBJ2-7	TGTGCCAGCAGTGAAGCAGGCCCGTTCTACGAGCAGTACTTC	CASSEAGPFYEQYF
TRBV30	-	-	TRBJ2-1	TGTGCCTGGAGTGGAGGGGCCGGGGACAATGAGCAGTTCTTC	CAWSGGAGDNEQFF
TRBV5-6	-	-	TRBJ2-7	TGTGCCAGCAGTATGGATCGCGAGCAGTACTTC	CASSMDREQYF
TRBV9	TRBD1	-	TRBJ2-5	TGTGCCAGCAGCGCTAGCCCAGGACAGGCGGAGTACTTC	CASSASPGQAEYF
TRBV27	-	-	TRBJ1-2	TGTGCCAGCAGTTTGGGACGAACTAACTATGGCTACACCTTC	CASSLGRTNYGYTF
TRBV9	TRBD2	-	TRBJ2-2	TGTGCCAGCAGCCCGACTAGCGGGAGTTCGAACACCGGGGAGCTGTTTTTT	CASSPTSGSSNTGELFF
TRBV9	-	-	TRBJ2-1	TGTGCCAGCAGCCCAACGGGACTCTCTTACAATGAGCAGTTCTTC	CASSPTGLSYNEQFF
TRBV9	-	-	TRBJ1-1	TGTGCCAGCAGCGTTATAGGGGACACTGAAGCTTTCTTT	CASSVIGDTEAFF
TRBV9	-	-	TRBJ2-7	TGTGCCAGCAGCGTAGGGGTCCCGGGTTCCAACGAGCAGTACTTC	CASSVGVPGSNEQYF
TRBV2	-	once	TRBJ1-2	TGTGCCAGCAGCGAAGACAAGAAGGGGCCCTATGGCTACACCTTC	CASSEDKKGPYGYTF
TRBV11-2	TRBD2	-	TRBJ2-5	TGTGCCAGCAGCCCTGGGGGGGGTGTCCTGGAGACCCAGTACTTC	CASSPGGGVLETQYF
TRBV7-2	-	-	TRBJ1-3	TGTGCCAGCAGCTTAGCCGGGACAATTGGAAACACCATATATTTT	CASSLAGTIGNTIYF
TRBV7-2	TRBD1	-	TRBJ1-1	TGTGCCAGCAGCATTTGGACAGGCGGAGACGAAGCTTTCTTT	CASSIWTGGDEAFF
TRBV4-3	-	-	TRBJ1-6	TGCGCCAGCAGCCAAGATCTTGGATTTACCTATAATTCACCCCTCCACTTT	CASSQDLGFTYNSPLHF
TRBV20-1	-	-	TRBJ2-5	TGCAGTGCGGGGACGGGAGAGACCCAGTACTTC	CSAGTGETQYF
TRBV30	-	-	TRBJ1-4	TGTGCCTGGAGTTCACAGGGCACGAAACTGTTTTTT	CAWSSQGTKLFF
TRBV9	TRBD2	once	TRBJ2-3	TGTGCCAGCAGCCCCCGGACTAGCGGGAGACCCACGCAAGATACGCAGTATTTT	CASSPRTSGRPTQDTQYF
TRBV6-1	TRBD2	-	TRBJ2-1	TGTGCCAGCAGTCCAGGGACTAGCGGGGGGAATGAGCAGTTCTTC	CASSPGTSGGNEQFF
TRBV7-9	-	-	TRBJ2-7	TGTGCCAGCAGCTTAGGTCCAGGCTACGAGCAGTACTTC	CASSLGPGYEQYF
TRBV30	-	-	TRBJ1-2	TGTGCCTGGAGTGTGTACAGGGACCCTGGCTACACCTTC	CAWSVYRDPGYTF
TRBV11-2	TRBD1	-	TRBJ1-6	TGTGCCAGCAGCTTAGTTACAGGGGGGAGTTCACCCCTCCACTTT	CASSLVTGGSSPLHF
TRBV2	-	-	TRBJ2-7	TGTGCCAGCAGTGCCCCCGGGCCACGTTACGAGCAGTACTTC	CASSAPGPRYEQYF
TRBV2	-	-	TRBJ2-2	TGTGCCAGCACCATGTTAACCGGGGAGCTGTTTTTT	CASTMLTGELFF